The 8 T cell receptor beta chains below come from one sample, sequenced in a study of technical replicates of blood from a few donors (dated by TCRdb to between 2016 and 2019). The library relied on the immunoSEQ multiplex PCR assay. In TCRdb, the immuneACCESS table is reduced to in-frame sequences with V and J assigned. These tables do not hold every clone; where another copy was compared, an unresolved V gene accounts for under half, and the others remain unexplained. A total of roughly 71,000 clones appear in this sample, roughly 96% of them only once. More than 0.2% of the sample is in the top ten clones. The sample comprised T cells isolated from PBMCs. These receptor sequences come from a human donor in good health.

The table lists this clone with a count of one. The rearrangement links TRBV27 to TRBJ2-1; TRBD1 aligns across 8 bases. CDR3 length: 15 amino acids. CDR1 and CDR2 (germline): MNHEY, SMNVEV (reference sequence). V lost 8 bases to trimming and J lost 4 bases; unmatched junction nucleotides: 10. The CDR3 DNA sequence: TGTGCCAGCTCTCGCGGGACAGGACCTTACAATGAGCAGTTCTTC. Its translation is CASSRGTGPYNEQFF.

This chain connects TRBV19 to TRBJ1-2; 9 bases match TRBD1. The germline gives CDR1 LNHDA, CDR2 SQIVND (reference sequence). Trimming at V came to 6 bases and at J to 3 bases, leaving 5 bases not matched to a gene. CDR3 size: 14 residues. The CDR3 DNA sequence: TGTGCCAGTAGCAAACGACAGGGGGACTATGGCTACACCTTC. This translates into CASSKRQGDYGYTF.

Concerning this clone itself: The DNA is omitted, as the CDR3 cannot be located on it reliably, and the CDR3 follows TCRdb's listing. The identical CDR3 is also encoded by other nucleotide sequences in the sample. The J gene is TRBJ2-7, the V gene TRBV29-1; TRBD1 is the table's D call, not checked against the DNA. In germline, CDR1 is SQVTM, CDR2 ANQGSEA. The CDR3 is made up of 12 amino acids, end residues included. The CDR3 loop is CSVATGSYEQYF.

The chain combines TRBV6-1 with TRBJ2-2; possible D gene TRBD2, 5 bases. The germline CDR1 and CDR2 sequences are MNHNS and SASEGT. The CDR3 is 16 residues long. V was clipped by 3 bases and J by 2 bases, with 13 bases between them. The DNA for the CDR3 is TGTGCCAGCAGTGACGCCGGACGGGAAAACACCGGGGAGCTGTTTTTT. Translated, it gives CASSDAGRENTGELFF.

The chain recombines TRBV30 with TRBJ1-6; D is possibly TRBD1 (6 bases). The CDR3 extends over 15 amino acids. V was shortened by 2 bases and J by 13 bases, with 21 bases between the two germline ends. Germline lookup yields CDR1 GTSNPN and CDR2 SVGIG (reference sequence). CDR3 coding DNA: TGTGCCTGGAGTTCACCAGGACAGCCTTCTGGGCCCCTCCACTTT. Its translation: CAWSSPGQPSGPLHF.

The V gene is TRBV5-1, the J gene TRBJ2-5; TRBD1 agrees at 7 bases. Per germline, CDR1 SGHRS and CDR2 YFSETQ. The CDR3 contains 11 residues. J lost 12 bases, V lost 3 bases, and 5 bases had no gene match. CDR3 coding DNA: TGCGCCAGCAGCTACGGACAGGTGGAGTACTTC. The encoded protein is CASSYGQVEYF.

The rearrangement joins TRBV9 to TRBJ2-1; possible D gene TRBD1, 6 bases. The V gene's germline CDR1 is SGDLS and CDR2 YYNGEE. Trimming stripped 4 bases from V and 4 bases from J, with 21 bases between. The CDR3 is 17 amino acids. The CDR3 sequence is CASSSLGAAQGYNEQFF. CDR3 bases: TGTGCCAGCAGCAGCTTGGGGGCCGCCCAAGGATACAATGAGCAGTTCTTC. The full variable domain, its missing parts supplied by reference TRBV9 and TRBJ2-1, is DSGVTQTPKHLITATGQRVTLRCSPRSGDLSVYWYQQSLDQGLQFLIQYYNGEERAKGNILERFSAQQFPDLHSELNLSSLELGDSALYFCASSSLGAAQGYNEQFFGPGTRLTVL.

The chain uses TRBV2 and TRBJ1-2, with D tentatively TRBD1 (6 bases). CDR1 SNHLY and CDR2 FYNNEI come from the germline V gene. CDR3 length equals 13 residues. V was cut by 11 bases and J by 7 bases, with 20 bases left in between. The CDR3 sequence is CASASRGSSGYTF. CDR3 DNA: TGTGCCTCAGCAAGCAGGGGTTCGAGTGGCTACACCTTC.